Sequencing of this T cell receptor beta chain was carried out in a study of blood T cell repertoires in COVID-19. Overall study: Sources were T cells, B-cell-depleted T cells, or PBMCs; the material itself was cDNA or gDNA.

This clone was seen more than once but under ten times. CDR3 length: 13 amino acids. Germline assignment: CDR1 MNHEY and CDR2 SVGAGI. V lost 6 bases and J lost 4, with 10 bases in between. The table came from immunoSEQ multiplex PCR; TCRdb's copy has only in-frame clones and leaves some out. This table has roughly 160,000 clones, roughly 85% appearing once. This clonotype originated in a woman older than 75 with acute or convalescent COVID-19. V is TRBV6-5 and J is TRBJ1-5; D is unresolved. Sample: peripheral blood. CDR3 sequence (DNA): TGTGCCAGCAGGGAGAAGTGGAATCAGCCCCAGCATTTT. Protein sequence: CASREKWNQPQHF.